These 11 T cell receptor beta chains came from one sample sequenced in a study of T cells in Graves' hyperthyroidism and ophthalmopathy (dated by TCRdb to between 2018 and 2021). Preparation of the library involved multiplex PCR. TCRdb records Illumina HiSeq 2000 as the sequencer. The TCR beta CDR3 regions were amplified from RNA transcripts. A first-round RT-PCR of the TCR CDR3 used the HTBI primer set with the Qiagen OneStep RT-PCR kit. In-frame beta chains were kept once TCRdb had trimmed the public reads at Q25 with fastp and called clones with MiXCR. Every entry covers one CDR3 protein and lists the most common genes and DNA from its rows. In all, the sample holds 300,000 to 350,000 distinct CDR3 sequences, and 21% of those were seen once. Around half of the sample goes to the ten largest clones. The sample comprised blood. The receptors were gathered from a woman aged 50 to 60 with Graves' hyperthyroidism.

A few counts support this clonotype. The CDR3 reads CSVESGRGSGELFF. CDR3 in DNA: TGCAGCGTTGAATCGGGGCGGGGGTCCGGGGAGCTGTTTTTT. V and J are TRBV29-1 and TRBJ2-2; TRBD2 aligns across 7 bases. Germline-derived CDR1 and CDR2 are SQVTM and ANQGSEA. The CDR3 length is 14 residues. The ends lost 2 bases at V and 6 bases at J; junction bases unmatched: 6.

This clonotype has more than one count but fewer than ten. The rearrangement links TRBV28 to TRBJ1-1; no clear D. From germline, CDR1 is MDHEN and CDR2 SYDVKM. Trimming pared 1 base from V and 0 bases from J, leaving 6 bases between. There are 14 residues in the CDR3. CDR3 sequence: CASSLSRMNTEAFF. DNA for the CDR3: TGTGCCAGCAGTTTATCCCGGATGAACACTGAAGCTTTCTTT.

At least ten counts were recorded for this clonotype. This chain links TRBV9 with TRBJ1-3, with D unresolved. V was cut by 5 bases and J by 2 bases, with 14 bases left in between. The germline V gene has CDR1 SGDLS and CDR2 YYNGEE. This CDR3 has 15 residues. This CDR3 reads CASSPDPRTGNTIYF. CDR3 sequence (DNA): TGTGCCAGCAGTCCCGACCCACGGACTGGAAACACCATATATTTT.

The gene calls are TRBV20-1 and TRBJ2-5, with 9 bases matching TRBD2. Germline lookup yields CDR1 DFQATT and CDR2 SNEGSKA (reference sequence). V was clipped by 0 bases and J by 3 bases; unmatched bases: 5. This CDR3 spans 15 amino acids. CDR3 residues: CSARDLASGKETQYF. The DNA of the CDR3 is TGCAGTGCTAGAGATTTGGCTAGCGGGAAAGAGACCCAGTACTTC.

This clonotype was counted between two and nine times. V is TRBV27 and J is TRBJ2-1, with a weak D call TRBD1 (6 bases). V was shortened by 10 bases and J by 3 bases, with 16 bases between the two germline ends. The CDR3 loop spans 14 amino acids. Germline CDR1 MNHEY, CDR2 SMNVEV (reference sequence). The CDR3 DNA sequence: TGTGCCACCGGACAGCCTGCCCTCTACAATGAGCAGTTCTTC. Translated: CATGQPALYNEQFF.

This clonotype was seen ten or more times. The rearrangement uses TRBV12-3 or TRBV12-4 and TRBJ1-2; D gene ambiguous. Trimming left V 5 bases short and J 2 bases short, with 6 bases between. The CDR3 spans 12 residues. CDR3 protein: CASSLGNYGYTF. CDR3 DNA: TGTGCCAGCAGTCTGGGAAACTATGGCTACACCTTC.

This clonotype has at least ten counts. The chain is built from TRBV6-1 and TRBJ2-5; 11 positions agree with TRBD2. Germline V lookup: CDR1 MNHNS, CDR2 SASEGT. V lost 0 bases to trimming and J lost 7 bases; unmatched junction nucleotides: 4. The CDR3 totals 15 residues. The CDR3 loop is CASSEASGRAVTQYF. In DNA, the CDR3 is TGTGCCAGCAGTGAAGCTAGCGGGAGGGCTGTGACCCAGTACTTC.

This chain uses TRBV2 with TRBJ1-2, with D possibly TRBD1 on 6 matching bases. Germline assignment: CDR1 SNHLY and CDR2 FYNNEI. V lost 5 bases and J lost 4, with 11 bases in between. This CDR3 spans 13 amino acids. CDR3 in DNA: TGTGCCAGCAGTCAGGGGATCGGCTATGGCTACACCTTC. Its protein is CASSQGIGYGYTF.

The chain has TRBV4-2 and TRBJ2-7; 8 bases match TRBD1. The germline V gene has CDR1 LGHNA and CDR2 YNFKEQ. The CDR3 extends over 15 amino acids. V dropped 1 base and J dropped 5; count of bases not matched to a gene: 7. The CDR3 DNA reads TGTGCCAGCAGCCAAGGAAGACAGGGGTTCGACGAGCAGTACTTC. This gives the protein CASSQGRQGFDEQYF.

This chain links TRBV20-1 with TRBJ1-2; D might be TRBD1 (6 bases). V shed 3 bases and J shed 8 bases, with 16 bases lying between them. The CDR3 totals 13 residues. From germline, CDR1 is DFQATT and CDR2 SNEGSKA (reference sequence). The DNA for the CDR3 is TGCAGTGCTAGGGGGGAGACAGGTAGAGGCTACACCTTC. Translated: CSARGETGRGYTF.

This clonotype was picked up many times. V usage is TRBV6-5 and J usage is TRBJ2-7; the match to TRBD2 covers 8 bases. This CDR3 is 16 amino acids long. The V segment lost 0 bases and the J segment 2 bases; nucleotides outside the gene matches: 6. Germline V CDR1 and CDR2: MNHEY, SVGAGI. CDR3 region: CASSYSGGRTAYEQYF. In DNA form, the CDR3 reads TGTGCCAGCAGTTACTCGGGCGGGAGGACCGCCTACGAGCAGTACTTC.